The following is a T cell receptor beta chain sequence with its context. The data are from a study of blood T cell repertoires in COVID-19. The germline gives CDR1 LNHNV, CDR2 YYDKDF (reference sequence). V lost 3 bases, J lost 8 bases, and 9 bases stayed unmatched. The CDR3 sequence is 16 residues long. TCRdb's table, derived via immunoSEQ multiplex PCR, lists solely in-frame clones and lacks some. The sample records 200,000 or so clones, approximately 79% being singletons. V gene TRBV15 combines with J gene TRBJ2-5, with 13 bases matching TRBD2. This receptor was identified in a man between 60 and 75 years old with active or convalescent COVID-19. The sequencing sample was made of peripheral blood. This CDR3 is CATSRLTSGRTSTQYF. In DNA form, the CDR3 reads TGTGCCACCAGCAGGCTGACTAGCGGGAGGACCAGTACCCAGTACTTC. The variable domain in full, completed from reference TRBV15 and TRBJ2-5, reads DAMVIQNPRYQVTQFGKPVTLSCSQTLNHNVMYWYQQKSSQAPKLLFHYYDKDFNNEADTPDNFQSRRPNTSFCFLDIRSPGLGDTAMYLCATSRLTSGRTSTQYFGPGTRLLVL.